The clone carrying this T cell receptor beta chain was seen just once. This specimen belongs to a study of blood T cell repertoires in COVID-19. For the study at large: The samples span acute and convalescent COVID-19 from the United States, Italy and Spain. Sources were T cells, B-cell-depleted T cells, or PBMCs; the material itself was cDNA or gDNA.

Per the original data handling: Reference gene primer amplification gave estimated nucleated cell counts. Sequencing used immunoSEQ multiplex PCR; TCRdb keeps in-frame clones, though not all of them. V and J calls and clone size come straight from that table; D and trimming were deduced from the DNA. The sample lists 30,000 to 40,000 clones; around 90% were seen once. The germline CDR1 and CDR2 sequences are MNHEY and SVGAGI. The CDR3 is 13 amino acids. V gave up 0 bases and J gave up 10 bases, with 7 bases separating them. V is TRBV6-5 and J is TRBJ1-6, with D perhaps TRBD1 (6 bases). This clonotype originated in a man in his 70s with acute or convalescent COVID-19. Sequencing was done on a sample of peripheral blood. The CDR3 loop is CASSYSGTSPLHF. The DNA for the CDR3 is TGTGCCAGCAGTTACTCGGGGACATCACCCCTCCACTTT.